Listed here is a single T cell receptor beta chain. As yet, its antigen is unknown. The data stem from a study of vaccination and CD4 T cells after COVID-19. Overall study context: Convalescent individuals numbered four females and six males, two being Hispanic.

At the Johns Hopkins FTIC core, DNA taken from cultured CD4+ T cells was sequenced by way of the Oncomine TCR Beta short-read assay. One entry per CDR3 protein results from TCRdb running MiXCR on the PCR reads. The table includes roughly 17,000 distinct CDR3 sequences, roughly 60% detected once. The treatment denotes: approximately 9-day PBMC culture with coronavirus spike peptide pools or control peptides (ViraFEST assay). The source of this sequence is a human donor who had recovered from COVID-19. Specimen: CD4+ T cells from blood, cultured in vitro.

Written as DNA, the CDR3 is TGTGCCAGCAGTGAACAGGGAGTCAATCAGCCCCAGCATTTT. Its translation: CASSEQGVNQPQHF. This chain connects TRBV6-1 to TRBJ1-5; D might be TRBD1 (5 bases). The CDR3 loop spans 14 amino acids. V gave up 2 bases and J gave up 3 bases, with 8 bases separating them. Germline values: CDR1 MNHNS, CDR2 SASEGT.